This TCR beta chain was identified during a study of CD8 T cells in ankylosing spondylitis. Study outcomes and limitations: Made up of about eight highly homologous variants, a TCR beta motif appeared characteristic of ankylosing spondylitis blood.

Between the trimmed V and J ends, which lost 5 bases and 3 bases, there was a span of 10 bases. The CDR3 spans 13 residues. Germline assignment: CDR1 MNHNS and CDR2 SASEGT. This clonotype has just a few counts. Its antigen remains unknown. Quantitative 5'-RACE with molecular barcodes produced the TCR beta libraries. TCRdb reprocessed the 5' RACE reads via MiXCR and lists one record per CDR3 protein. This sample carries 330,000 or so distinct CDR3 sequences, less than 9.5% of them seen once, and the ten largest clones take just over 14%. The gene calls are TRBV6-1 and TRBJ1-1; no reliable D call. The clonotype originates from a male donor with ankylosing spondylitis. Sequenced input: blood, either unsorted or a sorted T cell fraction (not recorded which). CDR3 region: CASSIGSDTEAFF. The DNA for the CDR3 is TGTGCCAGCAGTATCGGCTCCGACACTGAAGCTTTCTTT.